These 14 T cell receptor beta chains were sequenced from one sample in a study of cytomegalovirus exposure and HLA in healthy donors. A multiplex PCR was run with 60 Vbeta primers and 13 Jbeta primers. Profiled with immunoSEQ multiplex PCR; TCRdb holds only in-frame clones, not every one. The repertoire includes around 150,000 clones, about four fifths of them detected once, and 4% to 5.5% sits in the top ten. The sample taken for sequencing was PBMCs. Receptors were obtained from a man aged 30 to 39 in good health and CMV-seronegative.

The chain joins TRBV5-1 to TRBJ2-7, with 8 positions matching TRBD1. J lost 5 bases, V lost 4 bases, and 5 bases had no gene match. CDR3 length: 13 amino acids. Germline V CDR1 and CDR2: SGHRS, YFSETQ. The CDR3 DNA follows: TGCGCCAGCAGCAAAACAGGGGGACACGAGCAGTACTTC. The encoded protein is CASSKTGGHEQYF. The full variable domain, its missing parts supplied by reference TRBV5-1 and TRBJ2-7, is KAGVTQTPRYLIKTRGQQVTLSCSPISGHRSVSWYQQTPGQGLQFLFEYFSETQRNKGNFPGRFSGRQFSNSRSEMNVSTLELGDSALYLCASSKTGGHEQYFGPGTRLTVT.

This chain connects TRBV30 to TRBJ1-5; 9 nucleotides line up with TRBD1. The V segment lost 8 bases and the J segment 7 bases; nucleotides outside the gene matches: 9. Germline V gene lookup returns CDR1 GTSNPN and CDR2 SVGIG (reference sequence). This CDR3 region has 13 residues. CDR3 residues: CASRGQGEQPQHF. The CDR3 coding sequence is TGTGCCAGCCGGGGACAGGGTGAACAGCCCCAGCATTTT.

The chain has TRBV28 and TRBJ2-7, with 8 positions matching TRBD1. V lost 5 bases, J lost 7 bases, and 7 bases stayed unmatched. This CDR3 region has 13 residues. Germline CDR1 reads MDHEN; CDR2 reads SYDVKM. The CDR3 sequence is CASSVTGAWEQYF. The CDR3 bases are TGTGCCAGCAGTGTGACAGGGGCTTGGGAGCAGTACTTC.

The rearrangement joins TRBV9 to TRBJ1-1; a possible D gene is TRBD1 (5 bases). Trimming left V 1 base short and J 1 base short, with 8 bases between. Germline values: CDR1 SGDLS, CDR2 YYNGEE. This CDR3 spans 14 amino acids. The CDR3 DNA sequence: TGTGCCAGCAGCGTACTCCAGGGGAACACTGAAGCTTTCTTT. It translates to CASSVLQGNTEAFF. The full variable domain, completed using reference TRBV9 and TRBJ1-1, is DSGVTQTPKHLITATGQRVTLRCSPRSGDLSVYWYQQSLDQGLQFLIQYYNGEERAKGNILERFSAQQFPDLHSELNLSSLELGDSALYFCASSVLQGNTEAFFGQGTRLTVV.

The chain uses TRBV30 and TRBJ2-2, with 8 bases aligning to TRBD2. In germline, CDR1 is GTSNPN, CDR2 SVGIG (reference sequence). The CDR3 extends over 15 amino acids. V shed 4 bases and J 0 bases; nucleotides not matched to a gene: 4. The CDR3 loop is CAWTPGGANTGELFF. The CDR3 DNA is TGTGCCTGGACTCCGGGGGGGGCGAACACCGGGGAGCTGTTTTTT.

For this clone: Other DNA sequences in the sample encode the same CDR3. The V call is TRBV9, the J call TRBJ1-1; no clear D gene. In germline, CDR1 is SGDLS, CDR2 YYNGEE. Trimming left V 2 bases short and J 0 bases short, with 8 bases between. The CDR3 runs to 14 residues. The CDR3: CASSVGGMNTEAFF. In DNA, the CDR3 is TGTGCCAGCAGCGTCGGAGGGATGAACACTGAAGCTTTCTTT.

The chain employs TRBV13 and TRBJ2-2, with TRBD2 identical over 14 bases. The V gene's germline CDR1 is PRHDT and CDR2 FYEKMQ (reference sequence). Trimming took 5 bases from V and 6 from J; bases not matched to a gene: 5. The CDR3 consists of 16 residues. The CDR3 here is CASSARLAGGAGELFF. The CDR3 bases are TGTGCCAGCAGCGCCCGACTAGCGGGAGGGGCCGGGGAGCTGTTTTTT.

This CDR3 is CASSSLTGEKVNTEAFF. The CDR3 nucleotides read TGTGCCAGCAGTTCTCTGACAGGGGAAAAAGTGAACACTGAAGCTTTCTTT. The chain recombines TRBV27 with TRBJ1-1; 8 bases agree with TRBD1. J was trimmed by 0 bases and V by 4 bases; bases with no gene match: 10. The CDR3 runs to 17 residues. Germline CDR1 is MNHEY and CDR2 is SMNVEV (reference sequence).

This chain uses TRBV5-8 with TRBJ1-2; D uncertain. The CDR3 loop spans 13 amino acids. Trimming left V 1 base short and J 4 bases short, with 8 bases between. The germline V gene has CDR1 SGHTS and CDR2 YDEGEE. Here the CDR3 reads CASSLLASYGYTF. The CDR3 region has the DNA TGTGCCAGCAGCTTGTTGGCTTCCTATGGCTACACCTTC.

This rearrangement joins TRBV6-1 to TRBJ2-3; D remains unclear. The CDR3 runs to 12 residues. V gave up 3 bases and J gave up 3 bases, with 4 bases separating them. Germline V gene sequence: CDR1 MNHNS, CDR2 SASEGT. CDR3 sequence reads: CASSDLTDTQYF. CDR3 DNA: TGTGCCAGCAGTGATCTAACAGATACGCAGTATTTT.

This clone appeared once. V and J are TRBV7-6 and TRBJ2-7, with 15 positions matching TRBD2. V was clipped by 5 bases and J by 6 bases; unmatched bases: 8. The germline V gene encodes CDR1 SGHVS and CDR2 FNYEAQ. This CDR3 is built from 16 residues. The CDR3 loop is CASSKQGLAGGGEQYF. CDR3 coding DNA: TGTGCCAGCAGCAAACAGGGACTAGCGGGAGGCGGCGAGCAGTACTTC.

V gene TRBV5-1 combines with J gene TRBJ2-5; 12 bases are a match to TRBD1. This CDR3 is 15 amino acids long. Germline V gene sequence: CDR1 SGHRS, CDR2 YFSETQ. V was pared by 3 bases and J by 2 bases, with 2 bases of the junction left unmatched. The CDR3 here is CASSWDRGPQETQYF. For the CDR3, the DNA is TGCGCCAGCAGCTGGGACAGGGGGCCACAAGAGACCCAGTACTTC.

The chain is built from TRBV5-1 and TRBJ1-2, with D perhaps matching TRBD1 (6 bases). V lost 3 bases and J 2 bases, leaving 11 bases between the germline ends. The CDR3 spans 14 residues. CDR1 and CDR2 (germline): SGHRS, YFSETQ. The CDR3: CASSSDRTNYGYTF. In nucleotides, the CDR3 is TGCGCCAGCAGCTCTGACAGGACGAACTATGGCTACACCTTC.

The CDR3 protein is CASSPSPGGGTSVQETQYF. The DNA of the CDR3 is TGTGCCAGCAGCCCCTCTCCCGGGGGCGGGACTAGCGTCCAAGAGACCCAGTACTTC. The V and J genes are TRBV28 and TRBJ2-5; 10 nucleotides line up with TRBD2. Trimming at V came to 6 bases and at J to 1 base, leaving 17 bases not matched to a gene. The CDR3 covers 19 residues. CDR1 is MDHEN and CDR2 is SYDVKM in the germline V gene.